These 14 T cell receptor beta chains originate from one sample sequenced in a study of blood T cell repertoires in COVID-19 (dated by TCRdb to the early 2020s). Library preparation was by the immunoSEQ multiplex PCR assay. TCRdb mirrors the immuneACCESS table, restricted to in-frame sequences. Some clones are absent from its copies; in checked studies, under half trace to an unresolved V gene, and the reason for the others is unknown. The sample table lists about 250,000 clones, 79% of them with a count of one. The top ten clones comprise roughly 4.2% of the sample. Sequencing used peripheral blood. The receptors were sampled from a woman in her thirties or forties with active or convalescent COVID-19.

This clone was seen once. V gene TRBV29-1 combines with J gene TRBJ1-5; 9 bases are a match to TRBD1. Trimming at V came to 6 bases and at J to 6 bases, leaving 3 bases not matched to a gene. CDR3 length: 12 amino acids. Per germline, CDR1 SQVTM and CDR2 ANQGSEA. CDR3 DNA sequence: TGCAGCGTGGGACAGGGCGGTCAGCCCCAGCATTTT. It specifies CSVGQGGQPQHF.

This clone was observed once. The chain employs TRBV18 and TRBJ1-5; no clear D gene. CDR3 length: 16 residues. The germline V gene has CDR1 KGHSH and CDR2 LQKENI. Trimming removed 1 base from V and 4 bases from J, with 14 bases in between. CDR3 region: CASSPQRAGANQPQHF. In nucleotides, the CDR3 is TGTGCCAGCTCACCACAGAGGGCAGGCGCAAATCAGCCCCAGCATTTT. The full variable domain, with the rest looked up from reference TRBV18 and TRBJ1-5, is NAGVMQNPRHLVRRRGQEARLRCSPMKGHSHVYWYRQLPEEGLKFMVYLQKENIIDESGMPKERFSAEFPKEGPSILRIQQVVRGDSAAYFCASSPQRAGANQPQHFGDGTRLSIL.

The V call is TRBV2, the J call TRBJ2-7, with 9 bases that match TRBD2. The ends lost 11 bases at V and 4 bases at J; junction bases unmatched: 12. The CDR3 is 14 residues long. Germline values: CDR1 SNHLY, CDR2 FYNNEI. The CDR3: CAGVWASGDYEQYV. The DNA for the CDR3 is TGTGCCGGGGTCTGGGCTAGCGGGGATTACGAGCAGTACGTC.

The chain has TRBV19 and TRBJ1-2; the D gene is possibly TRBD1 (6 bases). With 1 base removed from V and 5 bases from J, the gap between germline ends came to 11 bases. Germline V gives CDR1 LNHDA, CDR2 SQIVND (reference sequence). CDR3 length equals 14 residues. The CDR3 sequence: CASSIGTDLYGYTF. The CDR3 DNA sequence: TGTGCCAGTAGTATAGGGACAGACCTTTATGGCTACACCTTC.

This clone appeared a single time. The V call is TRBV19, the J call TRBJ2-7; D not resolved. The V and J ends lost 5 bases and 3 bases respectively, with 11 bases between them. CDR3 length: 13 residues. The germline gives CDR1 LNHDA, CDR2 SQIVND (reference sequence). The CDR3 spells CASSPPGLYEQYF. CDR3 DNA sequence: TGTGCCAGTAGTCCCCCGGGTCTCTACGAGCAGTACTTC.

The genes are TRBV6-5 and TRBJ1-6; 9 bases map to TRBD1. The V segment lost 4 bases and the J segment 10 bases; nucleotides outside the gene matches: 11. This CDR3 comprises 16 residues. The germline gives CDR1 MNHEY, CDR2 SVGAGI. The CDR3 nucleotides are TGTGCCAGCAGTTCCCGCTCCGGGACAGGGTTCTCACCCCTCCACTTT. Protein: CASSSRSGTGFSPLHF.

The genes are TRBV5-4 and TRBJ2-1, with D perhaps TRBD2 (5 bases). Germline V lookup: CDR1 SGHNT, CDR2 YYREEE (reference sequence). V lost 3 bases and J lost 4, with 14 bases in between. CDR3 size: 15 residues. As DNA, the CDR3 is TGTGCCAGCAGCTCCCTCGGGAAGGGATACAATGAGCAGTTCTTC. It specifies CASSSLGKGYNEQFF.

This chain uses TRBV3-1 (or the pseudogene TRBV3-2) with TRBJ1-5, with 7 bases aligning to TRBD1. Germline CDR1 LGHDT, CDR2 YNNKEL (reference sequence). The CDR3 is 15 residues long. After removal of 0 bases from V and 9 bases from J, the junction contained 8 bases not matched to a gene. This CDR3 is CASSQDRGQAGPQHF. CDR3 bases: TGTGCCAGCAGCCAAGATAGAGGACAGGCGGGGCCCCAGCATTTT.

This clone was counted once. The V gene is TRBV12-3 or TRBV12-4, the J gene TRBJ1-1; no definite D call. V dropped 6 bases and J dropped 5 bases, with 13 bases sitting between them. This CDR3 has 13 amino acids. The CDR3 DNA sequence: TGTGCCAGCAGGAAGGGAGTCCGGACTGAAGCTTTCTTT. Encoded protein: CASRKGVRTEAFF.

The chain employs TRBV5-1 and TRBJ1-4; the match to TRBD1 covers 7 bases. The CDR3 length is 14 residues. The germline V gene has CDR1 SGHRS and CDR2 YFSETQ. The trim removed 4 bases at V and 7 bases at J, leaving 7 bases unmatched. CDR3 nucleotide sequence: TGCGCCAGCAGCCTCGGGACAGTCGGTGAAAAACTGTTTTTT. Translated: CASSLGTVGEKLFF. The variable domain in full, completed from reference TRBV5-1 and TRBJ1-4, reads KAGVTQTPRYLIKTRGQQVTLSCSPISGHRSVSWYQQTPGQGLQFLFEYFSETQRNKGNFPGRFSGRQFSNSRSEMNVSTLELGDSALYLCASSLGTVGEKLFFGSGTQLSVL.

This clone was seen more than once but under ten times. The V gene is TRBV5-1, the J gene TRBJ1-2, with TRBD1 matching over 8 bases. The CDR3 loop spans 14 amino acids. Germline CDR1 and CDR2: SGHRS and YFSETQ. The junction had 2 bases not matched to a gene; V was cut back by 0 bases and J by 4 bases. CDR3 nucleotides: TGCGCCAGCAGCTTGGCGGACAGGGCCTATGGCTACACCTTC. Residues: CASSLADRAYGYTF.

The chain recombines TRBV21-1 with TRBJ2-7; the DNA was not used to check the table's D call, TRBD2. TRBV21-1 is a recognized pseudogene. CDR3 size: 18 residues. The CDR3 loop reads CASSNPGLAGGPPYEQYV. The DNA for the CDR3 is TGTGCCAGCAGCAACCCGGGACTAGCGGGGGGGCCCCCCTACGAGCAGTACGTC.

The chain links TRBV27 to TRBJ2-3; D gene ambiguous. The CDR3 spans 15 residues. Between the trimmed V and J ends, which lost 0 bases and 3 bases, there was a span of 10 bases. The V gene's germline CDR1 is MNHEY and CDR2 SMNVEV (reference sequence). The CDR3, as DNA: TGTGCCAGCAGTTTATCCGGGTTTGGGACAGATACGCAGTATTTT. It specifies CASSLSGFGTDTQYF.

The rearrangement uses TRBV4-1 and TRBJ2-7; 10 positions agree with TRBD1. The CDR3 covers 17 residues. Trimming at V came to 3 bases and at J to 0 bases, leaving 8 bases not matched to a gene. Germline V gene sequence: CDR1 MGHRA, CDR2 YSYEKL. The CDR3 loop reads CASSQADRDRGSYEQYF. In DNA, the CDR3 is TGCGCCAGCAGCCAGGCGGACCGGGACAGGGGCTCCTACGAGCAGTACTTC.